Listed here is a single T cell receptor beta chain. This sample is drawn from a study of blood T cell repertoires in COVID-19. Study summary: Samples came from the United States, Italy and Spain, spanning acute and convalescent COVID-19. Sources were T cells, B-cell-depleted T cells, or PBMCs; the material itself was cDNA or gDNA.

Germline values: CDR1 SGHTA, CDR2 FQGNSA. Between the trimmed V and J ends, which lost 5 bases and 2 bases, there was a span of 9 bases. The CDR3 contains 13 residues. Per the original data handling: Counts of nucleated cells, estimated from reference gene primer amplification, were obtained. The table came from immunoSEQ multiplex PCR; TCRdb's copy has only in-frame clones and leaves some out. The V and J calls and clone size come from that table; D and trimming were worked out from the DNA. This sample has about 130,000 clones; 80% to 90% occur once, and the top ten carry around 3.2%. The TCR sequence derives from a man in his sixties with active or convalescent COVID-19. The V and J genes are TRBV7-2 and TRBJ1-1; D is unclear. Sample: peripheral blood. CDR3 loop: CASSEELNTEAFF. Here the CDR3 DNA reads TGTGCCAGCAGCGAAGAACTCAACACTGAAGCTTTCTTT.